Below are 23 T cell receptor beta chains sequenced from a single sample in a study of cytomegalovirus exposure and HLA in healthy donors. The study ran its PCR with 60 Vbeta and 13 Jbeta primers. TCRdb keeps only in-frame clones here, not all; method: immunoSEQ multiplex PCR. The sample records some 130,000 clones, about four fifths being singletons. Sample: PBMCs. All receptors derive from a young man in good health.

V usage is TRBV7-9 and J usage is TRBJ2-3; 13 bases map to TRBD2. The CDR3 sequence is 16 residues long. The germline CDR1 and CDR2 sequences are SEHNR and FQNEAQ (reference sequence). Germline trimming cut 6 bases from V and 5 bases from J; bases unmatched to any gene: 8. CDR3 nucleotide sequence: TGTGCCAGCAGACTCCGGACTAGCGGGAGTGTAGATACGCAGTATTTT. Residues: CASRLRTSGSVDTQYF.

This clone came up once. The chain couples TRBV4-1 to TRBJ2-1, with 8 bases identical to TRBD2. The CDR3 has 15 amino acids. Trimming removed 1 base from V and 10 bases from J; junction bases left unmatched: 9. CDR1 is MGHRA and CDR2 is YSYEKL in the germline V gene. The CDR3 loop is CASSQVSGEGGEQFF. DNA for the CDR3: TGCGCCAGCAGCCAAGTTAGCGGGGAAGGGGGGGAGCAGTTCTTC.

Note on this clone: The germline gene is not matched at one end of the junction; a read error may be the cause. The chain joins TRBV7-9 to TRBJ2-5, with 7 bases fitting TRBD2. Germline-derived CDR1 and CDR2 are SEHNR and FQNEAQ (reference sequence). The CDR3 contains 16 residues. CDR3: CSSSLRLAEVRETQYF. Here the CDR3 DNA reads TGTTCCAGCAGCTTACGACTAGCTGAGGTTCGGGAGACCCAGTACTTC. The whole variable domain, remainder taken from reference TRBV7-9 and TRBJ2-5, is DTGVSQNPRHKITKRGQNVTFRCDPISEHNRLYWYRQTLGQGPEFLTYFQNEAQLEKSRLLSDRFSAERPKGSFSTLEIQRTEQGDSAMYLCSSSLRLAEVRETQYFGPGTRLLVL.

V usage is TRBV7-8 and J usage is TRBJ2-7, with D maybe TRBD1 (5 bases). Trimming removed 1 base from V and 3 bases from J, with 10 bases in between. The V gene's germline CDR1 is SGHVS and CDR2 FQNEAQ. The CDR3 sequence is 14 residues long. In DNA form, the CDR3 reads TGTGCCAGCAGCTTAGGGGGCACATACTACGAGCAGTACTTC. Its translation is CASSLGGTYYEQYF.

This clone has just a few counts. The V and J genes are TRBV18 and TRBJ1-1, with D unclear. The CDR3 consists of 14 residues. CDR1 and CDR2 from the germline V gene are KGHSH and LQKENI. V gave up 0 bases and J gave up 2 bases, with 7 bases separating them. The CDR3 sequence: CASSPPNSNTEAFF. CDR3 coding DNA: TGTGCCAGCTCACCACCGAACAGCAACACTGAAGCTTTCTTT. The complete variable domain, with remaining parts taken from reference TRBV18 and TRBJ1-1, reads NAGVMQNPRHLVRRRGQEARLRCSPMKGHSHVYWYRQLPEEGLKFMVYLQKENIIDESGMPKERFSAEFPKEGPSILRIQQVVRGDSAAYFCASSPPNSNTEAFFGQGTRLTVV.

The CDR3 sequence is CASGFRYQGQTNTEAFF. The DNA of the CDR3 is TGTGCTAGTGGTTTCCGTTATCAAGGACAGACGAACACTGAAGCTTTCTTT. V usage is TRBV12-5 and J usage is TRBJ1-1; possibly TRBD1 for D (6 bases). The CDR3 totals 17 residues. Germline assignment: CDR1 LGHNT and CDR2 FRNRAP. Deletions cut 3 bases from V and 1 base from J, with 18 bases between. Full variable domain (missing parts from reference TRBV12-5 and TRBJ1-1): DARVTQTPRHKVTEMGQEVTMRCQPILGHNTVFWYRQTMMQGLELLAYFRNRAPLDDSGMPKDRFSAEMPDATLATLKIQPSEPRDSAVYFCASGFRYQGQTNTEAFFGQGTRLTVV.

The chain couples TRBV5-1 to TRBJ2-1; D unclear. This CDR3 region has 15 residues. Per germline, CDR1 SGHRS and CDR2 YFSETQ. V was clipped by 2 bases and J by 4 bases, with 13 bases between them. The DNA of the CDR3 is TGCGCCAGCAGCTTTTCGGAGACTCAGTACAATGAGCAGTTCTTC. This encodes CASSFSETQYNEQFF. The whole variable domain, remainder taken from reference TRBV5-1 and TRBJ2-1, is KAGVTQTPRYLIKTRGQQVTLSCSPISGHRSVSWYQQTPGQGLQFLFEYFSETQRNKGNFPGRFSGRQFSNSRSEMNVSTLELGDSALYLCASSFSETQYNEQFFGPGTRLTVL.

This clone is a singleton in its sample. In DNA, the CDR3 is TGTGCCAGCAGCTTATGGCAGAACACTGAAGCTTTCTTT. Amino acid sequence: CASSLWQNTEAFF. The rearrangement joins TRBV7-6 to TRBJ1-1; D ambiguous. Trimming took 2 bases from V and 1 from J, leaving 5 bases between them. Germline CDR1 reads SGHVS; CDR2 reads FNYEAQ. This CDR3 region has 13 residues.

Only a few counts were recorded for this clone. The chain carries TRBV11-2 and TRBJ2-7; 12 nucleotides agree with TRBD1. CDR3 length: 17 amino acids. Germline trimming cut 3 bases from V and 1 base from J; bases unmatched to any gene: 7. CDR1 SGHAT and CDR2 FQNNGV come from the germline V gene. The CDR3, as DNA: TGTGCCAGCAGCTTTGGGACAGGGGGCGCTTGGTCCTACGAGCAGTACTTC. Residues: CASSFGTGGAWSYEQYF.

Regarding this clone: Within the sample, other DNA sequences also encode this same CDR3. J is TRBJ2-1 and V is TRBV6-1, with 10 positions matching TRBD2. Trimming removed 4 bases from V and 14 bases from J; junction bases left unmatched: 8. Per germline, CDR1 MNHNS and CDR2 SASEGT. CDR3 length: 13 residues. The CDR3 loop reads CASSVLAGELEFF. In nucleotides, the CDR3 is TGTGCCAGCAGTGTGCTAGCGGGAGAACTGGAGTTCTTC.

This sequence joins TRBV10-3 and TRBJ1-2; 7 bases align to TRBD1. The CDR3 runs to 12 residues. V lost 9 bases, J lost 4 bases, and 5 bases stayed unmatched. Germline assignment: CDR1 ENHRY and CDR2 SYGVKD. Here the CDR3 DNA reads TGTGCCATGACAGGGAGAGCCTATGGCTACACCTTC. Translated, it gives CAMTGRAYGYTF.

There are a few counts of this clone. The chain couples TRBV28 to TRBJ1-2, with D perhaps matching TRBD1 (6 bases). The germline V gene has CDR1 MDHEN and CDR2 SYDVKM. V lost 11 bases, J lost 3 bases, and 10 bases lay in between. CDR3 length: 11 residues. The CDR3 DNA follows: TGTGCCGGGCGGACAGACTATGGCTACACCTTC. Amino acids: CAGRTDYGYTF.

The CDR3 loop is CASSLTTWTGGSPTDTQYF. The CDR3, as DNA: TGCGCCAGCAGCTTGACCACTTGGACAGGGGGCTCGCCTACAGATACGCAGTATTTT. The chain uses TRBV5-1 and TRBJ2-3, with 11 positions matching TRBD1. With V trimmed by 1 base and J by 3 bases, 13 bases remained unmatched. The germline V gene encodes CDR1 SGHRS and CDR2 YFSETQ. The CDR3 has 19 amino acids.

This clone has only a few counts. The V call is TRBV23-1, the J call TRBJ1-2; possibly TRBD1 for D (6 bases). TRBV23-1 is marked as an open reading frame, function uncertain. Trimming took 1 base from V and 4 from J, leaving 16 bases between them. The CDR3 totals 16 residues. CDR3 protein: CASSQWMGTDSYGYTF. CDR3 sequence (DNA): TGCGCCAGCAGTCAATGGATGGGGACGGACAGCTATGGCTACACCTTC.

This CDR3 is CASSKWRKLTDTQYF. For the CDR3, the DNA is TGTGCCAGCAGCAAATGGAGGAAGCTCACAGATACGCAGTATTTT. The chain links TRBV21-1 to TRBJ2-3; TRBD2 reflects the table's D call only, with no check against the DNA. TRBV21-1 is tagged as a pseudogene. The CDR3 has 15 amino acids.

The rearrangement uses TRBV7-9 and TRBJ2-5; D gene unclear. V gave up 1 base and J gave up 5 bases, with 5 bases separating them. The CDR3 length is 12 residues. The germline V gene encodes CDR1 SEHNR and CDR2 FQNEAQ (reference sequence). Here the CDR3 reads CASSLELETQYF. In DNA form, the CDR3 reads TGTGCCAGCAGCTTAGAACTCGAGACCCAGTACTTC.

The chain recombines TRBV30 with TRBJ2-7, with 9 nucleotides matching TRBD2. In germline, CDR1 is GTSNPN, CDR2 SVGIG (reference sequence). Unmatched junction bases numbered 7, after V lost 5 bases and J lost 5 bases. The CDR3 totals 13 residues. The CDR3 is CAWAGTSYHEQYF. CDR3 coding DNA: TGTGCCTGGGCCGGGACTAGCTATCACGAGCAGTACTTC. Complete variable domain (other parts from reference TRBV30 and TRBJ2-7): SQTIHQWPATLVQPVGSPLSLECTVEGTSNPNLYWYRQAAGRGLQLLFYSVGIGQISSEVPQNLSASRPQDRQFILSSKKLLLSDSGFYLCAWAGTSYHEQYFGPGTRLTVT.

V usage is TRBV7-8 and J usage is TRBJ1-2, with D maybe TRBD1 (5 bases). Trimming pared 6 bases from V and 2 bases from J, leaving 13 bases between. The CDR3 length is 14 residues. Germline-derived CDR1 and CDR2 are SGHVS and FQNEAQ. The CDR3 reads CASSSREGNYGYTF. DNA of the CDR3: TGTGCCAGCAGTTCCAGGGAGGGGAACTATGGCTACACCTTC.

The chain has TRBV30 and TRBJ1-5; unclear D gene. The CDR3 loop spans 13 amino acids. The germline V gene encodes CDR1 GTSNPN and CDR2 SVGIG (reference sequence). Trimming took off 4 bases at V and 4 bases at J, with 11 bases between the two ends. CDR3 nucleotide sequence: TGTGCCTGGACGTCCGGCGGGAATCAGCCCCAGCATTTT. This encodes CAWTSGGNQPQHF.

The CDR3 sequence is CASSQRQGSRSPTYEQYF. Here the CDR3 DNA reads TGTGCCAGCAGCCAACGACAGGGATCTAGATCACCCACTTACGAGCAGTACTTC. This rearrangement joins TRBV14 to TRBJ2-7, with TRBD1 matching 7 bases. This CDR3 spans 18 amino acids. Trimming took 2 bases from V and 4 from J; bases not matched to a gene: 17. In germline, CDR1 is SGHDN, CDR2 FVKESK.

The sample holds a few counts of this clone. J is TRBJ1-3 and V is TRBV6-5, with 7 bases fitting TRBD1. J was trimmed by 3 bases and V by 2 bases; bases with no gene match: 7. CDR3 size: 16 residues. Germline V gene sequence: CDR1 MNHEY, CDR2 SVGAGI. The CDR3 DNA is TGTGCCAGCAGTTACCGTGTAGGGGGCTTTGGAAACACCATATATTTT. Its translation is CASSYRVGGFGNTIYF.

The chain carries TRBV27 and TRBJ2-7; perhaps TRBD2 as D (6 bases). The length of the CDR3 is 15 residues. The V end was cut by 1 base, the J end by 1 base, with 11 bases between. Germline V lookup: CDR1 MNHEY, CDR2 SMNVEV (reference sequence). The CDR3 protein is CASSLYGSGSYEQYF. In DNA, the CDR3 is TGTGCCAGCAGTTTATATGGTAGCGGATCCTACGAGCAGTACTTC.

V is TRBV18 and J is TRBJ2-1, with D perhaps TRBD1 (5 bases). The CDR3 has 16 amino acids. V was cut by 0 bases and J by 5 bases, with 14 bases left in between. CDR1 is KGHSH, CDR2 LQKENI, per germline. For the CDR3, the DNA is TGTGCCAGCTCACCACCGCGCCAGGGATTGGACAATGAGCAGTTCTTC. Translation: CASSPPRQGLDNEQFF.